The source of this T cell receptor (beta chain) is a study of cytomegalovirus exposure and HLA in healthy donors. Study-wide results and limits: In a later analysis, donors in an Asian-associated ancestry cluster reportedly had fewer N-insertions in productive TCRs than the cohort mean.

Germline CDR1 and CDR2: GTSNPN and SVGIG (reference sequence). CDR3 size: 11 residues. V lost 5 bases, J lost 6 bases, and 9 bases lay in between. About this clone itself: The antigen is unknown.

Use of 60 Vbeta and 13 Jbeta primers characterized the PCR. Assay used: immunoSEQ multiplex PCR; TCRdb lists only in-frame clones, some missing. The table lists over 150,000 clones, 80% of them singletons. Likely unrecorded immune exposures existed in these nominally healthy donors. V and J are TRBV30 and TRBJ2-3, with D perhaps TRBD2 (6 bases). The TCR originated in a man aged 25-45 years in good health and CMV-seronegative. The sequencing input was PBMCs. The DNA for the CDR3 is TGTGCCTGGGATGGGGGGGATACGCAGTATTTT. It is translated as CAWDGGDTQYF.